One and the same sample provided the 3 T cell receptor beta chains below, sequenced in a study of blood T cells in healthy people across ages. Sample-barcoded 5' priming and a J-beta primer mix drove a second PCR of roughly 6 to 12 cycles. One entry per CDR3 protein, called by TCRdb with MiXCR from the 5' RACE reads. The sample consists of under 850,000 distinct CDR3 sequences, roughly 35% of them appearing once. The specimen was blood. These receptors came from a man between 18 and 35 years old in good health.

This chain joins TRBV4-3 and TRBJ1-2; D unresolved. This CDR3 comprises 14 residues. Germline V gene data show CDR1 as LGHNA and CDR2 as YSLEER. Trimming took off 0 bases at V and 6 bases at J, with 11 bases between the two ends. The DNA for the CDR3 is TGCGCCAGCAGCCAAGATTTGGGGTATAATGGCTACACCTTC. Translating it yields CASSQDLGYNGYTF.

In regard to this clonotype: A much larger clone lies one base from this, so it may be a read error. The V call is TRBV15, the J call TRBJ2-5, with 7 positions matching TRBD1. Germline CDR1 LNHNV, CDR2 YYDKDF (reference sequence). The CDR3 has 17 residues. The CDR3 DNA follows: TGTGCCACCAGCAGAGGGGACAACCGACAGGGACAAGAGGCCCAGTACTTC. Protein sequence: CATSRGDNRQGQEAQYF.

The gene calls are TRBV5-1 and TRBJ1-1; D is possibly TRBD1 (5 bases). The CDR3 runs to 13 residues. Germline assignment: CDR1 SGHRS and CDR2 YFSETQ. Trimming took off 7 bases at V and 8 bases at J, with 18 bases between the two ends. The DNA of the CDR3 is TGCGCCAGCCGGGAATCGGACTCAGGGGAAGCTTTCTTT. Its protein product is CASRESDSGEAFF.